This T cell receptor beta chain was sequenced in a study of T-cell reconstitution after alpha-beta-depleted transplantation in children. Findings and limits, study-wide: From newly produced T cells came most of the T-cell counts and diversity one year after transplant.

CDR1 is SGHAT, CDR2 FQNNGV, per germline. The CDR3 length is 13 residues. J lost 5 bases, V lost 5 bases, and 5 bases had no gene match. TCRbeta library construction was performed incorporating unique molecular identifiers. MiXCR, applied by TCRdb to the PCR reads, yields one record per CDR3 protein. The table lists 530,000 or so distinct CDR3 sequences, roughly 30% of them singletons. A word on this clonotype: What it recognizes is unknown. Given the absence of the conserved phenylalanine or tryptophan at the CDR3 end, a read error is likely.

The receptor's source is a boy in the first two years of life with Wiskott-Aldrich syndrome, due to receive a stem cell transplant. The sample here was PBMCs, taken before TCRalphabeta/CD19-depleted stem cell transplant. This chain links TRBV11-2 with TRBJ1-1; TRBD1 matches 7 bases. CDR3 in amino acids: CASSATGRTEAFL. CDR3 sequence (DNA): TGTGCCAGCAGCGCGACAGGGAGAACTGAAGCTTTCTTG.